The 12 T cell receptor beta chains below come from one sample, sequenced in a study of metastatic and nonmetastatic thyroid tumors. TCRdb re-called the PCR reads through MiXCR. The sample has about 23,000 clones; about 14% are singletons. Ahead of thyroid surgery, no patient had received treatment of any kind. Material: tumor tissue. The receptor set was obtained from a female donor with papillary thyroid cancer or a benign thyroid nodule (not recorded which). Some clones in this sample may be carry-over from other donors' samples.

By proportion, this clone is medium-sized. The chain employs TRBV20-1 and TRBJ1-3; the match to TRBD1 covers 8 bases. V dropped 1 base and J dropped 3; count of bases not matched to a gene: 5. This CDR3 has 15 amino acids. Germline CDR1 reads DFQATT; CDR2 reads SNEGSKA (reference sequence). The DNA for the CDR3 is TGCAGTGCTAGAGGCCAACAGGGGGGTGGAAACACCATATATTTT. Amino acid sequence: CSARGQQGGGNTIYF.

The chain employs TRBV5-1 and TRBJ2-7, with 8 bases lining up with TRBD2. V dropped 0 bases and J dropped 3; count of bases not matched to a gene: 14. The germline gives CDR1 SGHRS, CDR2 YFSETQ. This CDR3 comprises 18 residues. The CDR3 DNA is TGCGCCAGCAGCTTGGGTTCGCTAGCGGGTGGGCCCGTCTACGAGCAGTACTTC. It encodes CASSLGSLAGGPVYEQYF.

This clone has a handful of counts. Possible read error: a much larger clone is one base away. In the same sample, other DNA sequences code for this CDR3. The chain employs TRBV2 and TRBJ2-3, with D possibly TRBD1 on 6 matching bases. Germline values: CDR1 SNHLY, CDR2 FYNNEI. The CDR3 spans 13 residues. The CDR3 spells CATSGQITDTQYF. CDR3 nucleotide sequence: TGTGCAACTTCGGGACAAATCACAGATACGCAGTATTTT.

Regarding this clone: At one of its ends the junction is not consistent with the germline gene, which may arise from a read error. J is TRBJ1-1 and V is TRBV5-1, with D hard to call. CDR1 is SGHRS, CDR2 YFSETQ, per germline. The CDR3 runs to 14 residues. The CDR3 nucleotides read TGCGCCAGCAGTTTGGCCCAGACTAACACTGAAGCTTTCTTT. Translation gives CASSLAQTNTEAFF.

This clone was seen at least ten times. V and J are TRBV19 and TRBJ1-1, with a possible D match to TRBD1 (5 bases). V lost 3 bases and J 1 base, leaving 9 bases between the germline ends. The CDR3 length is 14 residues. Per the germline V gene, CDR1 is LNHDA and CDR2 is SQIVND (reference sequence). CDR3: CASSILQGNTEAFF. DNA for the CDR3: TGTGCCAGTAGTATCCTGCAGGGGAACACTGAAGCTTTCTTT.

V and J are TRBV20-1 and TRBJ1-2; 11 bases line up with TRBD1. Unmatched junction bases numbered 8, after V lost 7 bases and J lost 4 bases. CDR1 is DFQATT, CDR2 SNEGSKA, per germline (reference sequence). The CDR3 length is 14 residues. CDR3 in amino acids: CSVADRGRIYGYTF. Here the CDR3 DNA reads TGCAGTGTCGCGGACAGGGGGCGTATCTATGGCTACACCTTC.

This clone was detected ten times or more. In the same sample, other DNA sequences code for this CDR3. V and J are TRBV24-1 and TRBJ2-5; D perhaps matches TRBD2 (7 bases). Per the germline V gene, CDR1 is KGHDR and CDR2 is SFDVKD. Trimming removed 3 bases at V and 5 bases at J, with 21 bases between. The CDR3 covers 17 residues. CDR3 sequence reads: CATSDPTGGLTGETQYF. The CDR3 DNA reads TGTGCCACCAGTGATCCGACCGGGGGGCTGACCGGGGAGACCCAGTACTTC.

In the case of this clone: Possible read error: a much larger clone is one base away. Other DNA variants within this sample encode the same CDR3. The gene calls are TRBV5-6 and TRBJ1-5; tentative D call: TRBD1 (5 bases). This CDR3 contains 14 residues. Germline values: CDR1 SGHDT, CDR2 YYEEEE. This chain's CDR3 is CASSLVGGDQPQHF. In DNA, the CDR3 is TGTGCCAGCAGCTTGGTGGGGGGAGATCAGCCCCAGCATTTC. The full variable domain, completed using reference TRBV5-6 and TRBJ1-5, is DAGVTQSPTHLIKTRGQQVTLRCSPKSGHDTVSWYQQALGQGPQFIFQYYEEEERQRGNFPDRFSGHQFPNYSSELNVNALLLGDSALYLCASSLVGGDQPQHFGDGTRLSIL.

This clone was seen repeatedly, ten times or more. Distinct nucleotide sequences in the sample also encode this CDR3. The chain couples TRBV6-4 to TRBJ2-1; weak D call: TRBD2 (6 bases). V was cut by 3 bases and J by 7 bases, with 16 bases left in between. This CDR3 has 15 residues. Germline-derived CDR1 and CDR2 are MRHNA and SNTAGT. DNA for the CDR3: TGTGCCAGCAGTGAGGGTAGCGCGGGAATGAATGAGCAGTTCTTC. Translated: CASSEGSAGMNEQFF.

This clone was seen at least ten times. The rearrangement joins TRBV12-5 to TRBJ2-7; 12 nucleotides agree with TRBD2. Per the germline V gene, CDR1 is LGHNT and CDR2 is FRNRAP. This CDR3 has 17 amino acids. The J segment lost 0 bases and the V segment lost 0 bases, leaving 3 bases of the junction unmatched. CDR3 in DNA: TGTGCTAGTGGTTTGGTAGGGACTAGCGGGTTCTCCTACGAGCAGTACTTC. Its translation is CASGLVGTSGFSYEQYF.

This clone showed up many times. The CDR3 spells CASTSGQGVTEAFF. For the CDR3, the DNA is TGTGCCAGCACCAGCGGACAGGGGGTAACTGAAGCTTTCTTT. This sequence joins TRBV2 and TRBJ1-1, with 10 bases that match TRBD1. The trim removed 7 bases at V and 5 bases at J, leaving 7 bases unmatched. This CDR3 has 14 residues. Germline lookup yields CDR1 SNHLY and CDR2 FYNNEI.

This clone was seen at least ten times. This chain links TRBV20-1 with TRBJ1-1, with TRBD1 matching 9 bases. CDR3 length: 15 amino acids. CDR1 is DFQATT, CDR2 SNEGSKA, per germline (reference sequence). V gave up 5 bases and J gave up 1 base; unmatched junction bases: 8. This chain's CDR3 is CSAATGGGENTEAFF. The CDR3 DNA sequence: TGCAGTGCTGCCACAGGGGGCGGGGAGAACACTGAAGCTTTCTTT.